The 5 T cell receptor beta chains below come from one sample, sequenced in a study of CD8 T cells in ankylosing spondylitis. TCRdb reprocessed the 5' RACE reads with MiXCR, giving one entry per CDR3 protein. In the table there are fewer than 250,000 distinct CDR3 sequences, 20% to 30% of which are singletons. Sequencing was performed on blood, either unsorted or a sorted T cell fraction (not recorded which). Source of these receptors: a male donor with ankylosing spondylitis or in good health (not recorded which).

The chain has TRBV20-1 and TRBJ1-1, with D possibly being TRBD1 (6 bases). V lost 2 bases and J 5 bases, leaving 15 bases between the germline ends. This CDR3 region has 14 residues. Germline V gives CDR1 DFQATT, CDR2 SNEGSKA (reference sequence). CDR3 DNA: TGCAGTGCTAGATTCGGGGGCGCTTGGACTGAAGCTTTCTTT. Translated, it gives CSARFGGAWTEAFF.

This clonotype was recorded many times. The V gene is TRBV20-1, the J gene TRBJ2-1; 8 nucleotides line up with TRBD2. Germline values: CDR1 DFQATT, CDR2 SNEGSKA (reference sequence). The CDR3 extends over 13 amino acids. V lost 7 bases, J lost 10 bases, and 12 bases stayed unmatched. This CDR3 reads CSVPSGPTWEQFF. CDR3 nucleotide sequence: TGCAGTGTCCCTAGCGGGCCTACATGGGAGCAGTTCTTC.

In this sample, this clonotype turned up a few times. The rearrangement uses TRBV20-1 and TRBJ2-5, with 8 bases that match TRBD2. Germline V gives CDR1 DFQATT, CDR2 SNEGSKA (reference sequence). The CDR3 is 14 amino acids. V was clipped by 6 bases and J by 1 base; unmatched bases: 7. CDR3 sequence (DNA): TGCAGTGCCCCACACACTAGCGGCCAAGAGACCCAGTACTTC. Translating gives CSAPHTSGQETQYF.

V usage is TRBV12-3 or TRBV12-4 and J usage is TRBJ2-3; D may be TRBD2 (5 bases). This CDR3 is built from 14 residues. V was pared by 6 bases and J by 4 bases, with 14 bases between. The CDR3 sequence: CASSPNGRADTQYF. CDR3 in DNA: TGTGCCAGCAGCCCAAACGGGCGGGCAGATACGCAGTATTTT.

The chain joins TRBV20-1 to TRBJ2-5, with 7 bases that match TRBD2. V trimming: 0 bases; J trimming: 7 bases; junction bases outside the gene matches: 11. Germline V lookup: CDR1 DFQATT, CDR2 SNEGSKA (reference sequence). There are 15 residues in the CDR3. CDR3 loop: CSARDQVRTGGTQYF. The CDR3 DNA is TGCAGTGCTAGAGATCAAGTCAGGACGGGGGGGACCCAGTACTTC.